This is a list of T cell receptor beta chains from one sample in a study of shared clonotypes between healthy human individuals. Some clones are missing from TCRdb's copy, which holds only in-frame ones; the method was immunoSEQ multiplex PCR. The data hold about 2.3 million clones, with approximately 95% observed a single time. Specimen: naive CD4+ T cells from PBMCs. The receptors were sampled from a man aged 18 to 30 in good health. Some clones in this sample may be carry-over from other donors' samples. CDR3s include the opening cysteine and the closing phenylalanine or tryptophan. A D gene is named only where the DNA matches it firmly. Some rows mark clone size as missing; the rest say once, few, many or name a class of expanded clone.

clone_size	v_call	j_call	d_call	cdr3_aa	cdr3_nt
NA	TRBV10-3	TRBJ2-3	TRBD2	CAISESASGYDTQYF	TGTGCCATCAGTGAGTCTGCTAGCGGATATGATACGCAGTATTTT
NA	TRBV2	TRBJ1-5	NA	CASSPGRGNQPQHF	TGTGCCAGCAGTCCGGGAAGAGGCAATCAGCCCCAGCATTTT
NA	TRBV9	TRBJ2-1	NA	CASSVAGDGNEQFF	TGTGCCAGCAGCGTAGCGGGAGATGGGAATGAGCAGTTCTTC
NA	TRBV19	TRBJ1-1	TRBD1	CASSIRQRTPRGAEAFF	TGTGCCAGTAGTATTAGACAGCGCACCCCCAGGGGGGCTGAAGCTTTCTTT
NA	TRBV6-5	TRBJ1-1	NA	CASKGDPNTEAFF	TGTGCCAGCAAGGGGGACCCGAACACTGAAGCTTTCTTT
NA	TRBV5-5	TRBJ1-5	TRBD1	CASSFRGNNQPQHF	TGTGCCAGCAGCTTCAGGGGGAACAATCAGCCCCAGCATTTT
NA	TRBV11-1	TRBJ1-5	NA	CASSLDPRLAQHF	TGTGCCAGCAGCTTAGATCCCCGCTTGGCCCAGCATTTT
NA	TRBV29-1	TRBJ1-1	NA	CSGVWGNVGNTEAFF	TGCAGCGGCGTATGGGGTAATGTAGGGAACACTGAAGCTTTCTTT
NA	TRBV7-3	TRBJ1-1	NA	CASSLGGVATEAFF	TGTGCCAGCAGCTTAGGGGGAGTGGCCACTGAAGCTTTCTTT
NA	TRBV27	TRBJ2-1	NA	CASSFWRITGDEQFF	TGTGCCAGCAGTTTTTGGCGAATTACTGGGGATGAGCAGTTCTTC
NA	TRBV19	TRBJ2-1	TRBD2	CASSLLRLAGHNEQFF	TGTGCCAGTAGCCTTTTGAGACTAGCGGGGCACAATGAGCAGTTCTTC
NA	TRBV7-8	TRBJ1-1	NA	CASSLQQGNTEAFF	TGTGCCAGCAGCTTGCAACAGGGGAACACTGAAGCTTTCTTT
NA	TRBV19	TRBJ1-1	TRBD1	CASNDRDTEAFF	TGTGCCAGTAATGACAGGGACACTGAAGCTTTCTTT
NA	TRBV29-1	TRBJ2-7	NA	CSVASQSYEQYF	TGCAGCGTTGCTTCCCAGTCCTACGAGCAGTACTTC
NA	TRBV7-3	TRBJ2-7	NA	CASSAQPGSYEQYF	TGTGCCAGCAGCGCACAACCCGGATCCTACGAGCAGTACTTC
NA	TRBV7-2	TRBJ2-2	NA	CASSPRLTRSGELFF	TGTGCCAGCAGCCCAAGGTTGACTAGATCCGGGGAGCTGTTTTTT
NA	TRBV7-9	TRBJ2-1	NA	CASSPPLRDNLWGEQFF	TGTGCCAGCAGCCCACCTCTCCGGGACAACTTGTGGGGTGAGCAGTTCTTC
once	TRBV5-1	TRBJ2-2	NA	CASNPDVPGELFF	TGCGCCAGTAACCCAGATGTACCCGGGGAGCTGTTTTTT
NA	TRBV27	TRBJ2-7	NA	CASSPEGAYEQYF	TGTGCCAGCTCCCCCGAGGGGGCCTACGAGCAGTACTTC
once	TRBV9	TRBJ2-3	TRBD1	CASSAPRDGKGAMAF	TGTGCCAGCAGCGCCCCGAGAGACGGGAAGGGGGCAATGGCATTT
NA	TRBV11-2	TRBJ2-7	TRBD1	CASSLEGTGASEQYF	TGTGCCAGCAGCTTAGAGGGGACAGGGGCCTCCGAGCAGTACTTC
NA	TRBV30	TRBJ2-5	NA	CAWGTGQAQETQYF	TGTGCCTGGGGGACGGGGCAGGCGCAAGAGACCCAGTACTTC
NA	TRBV7-9	TRBJ1-1	TRBD1	CASSLGQGRGGSTEAFF	TGTGCCAGCAGCTTAGGACAGGGGAGGGGTGGGAGCACTGAAGCTTTCTTT
NA	TRBV7-3	TRBJ2-7	NA	CASSSRLADNSYEQYF	TGTGCCAGCAGCTCCCGATTAGCGGATAACTCCTACGAGCAGTACTTC